The 6 T cell receptor beta chains below were found in one sample sequenced in a study of T cell responses to AZD1222 COVID-19 vaccine. This table comes from immunoSEQ multiplex PCR, and its TCRdb copy is limited to in-frame clones, with some not included. Among some 140,000 clones listed, about 90% were seen once. The starting material was peripheral blood, obtained on day 0 of AZD1222 vaccination. These receptors all come from an adult in good health.

The genes are TRBV5-1 and TRBJ2-5; perhaps TRBD2 as D (6 bases). Germline CDR1 SGHRS, CDR2 YFSETQ. V was pared by 6 bases and J by 5 bases, with 17 bases between. This CDR3 has 14 residues. The CDR3 spells CASTSGSGDETQYF. In DNA form, the CDR3 reads TGCGCCAGCACCTCGGGTAGCGGTGATGAGACCCAGTACTTC.

The chain uses TRBV3-1 (or the pseudogene TRBV3-2) and TRBJ1-2; D remains ambiguous. V dropped 0 bases and J dropped 4 bases, with 9 bases sitting between them. CDR3 length: 14 residues. CDR1 and CDR2 (germline): LGHDT, YNNKEL (reference sequence). The CDR3 sequence is CASSQDQGGYGYTF. The CDR3 nucleotides read TGTGCCAGCAGCCAAGATCAAGGTGGCTATGGCTACACCTTC.

The sample holds one count of this clone. J is TRBJ2-2 and V is TRBV7-3; D is uncertain. This CDR3 region has 14 residues. Germline CDR1 and CDR2: SGHTA and FQGTGA. Trimming left V 5 bases short and J 6 bases short, with 13 bases between. The CDR3 region is CASSPGVNAGELFF. CDR3 coding DNA: TGTGCCAGCAGCCCTGGGGTGAATGCCGGGGAGCTGTTTTTT.

The chain joins TRBV7-9 to TRBJ1-5; no reliable D call. Germline V gene lookup returns CDR1 SEHNR and CDR2 FQNEAQ (reference sequence). The CDR3 runs to 13 residues. Trimming removed 5 bases at V and 5 bases at J, with 10 bases between. This chain's CDR3 is CASSPRWDQPQHF. CDR3 in DNA: TGTGCCAGCAGCCCACGGTGGGATCAGCCCCAGCATTTT.

The chain has TRBV19 and TRBJ2-7; D not resolved. From germline, CDR1 is LNHDA and CDR2 SQIVND (reference sequence). V lost 1 base and J lost 0, with 10 bases in between. This CDR3 spans 15 amino acids. This CDR3 is CASSIGSRTSYEQYF. The CDR3, as DNA: TGTGCCAGTAGTATAGGCAGCAGGACCTCCTACGAGCAGTACTTC.

The J gene is TRBJ1-1, the V gene TRBV4-3; possibly TRBD1 for D (5 bases). With 8 bases removed from V and 3 bases from J, the gap between germline ends came to 13 bases. The CDR3 runs to 13 residues. Germline CDR1 reads LGHNA; CDR2 reads YSLEER. This chain's CDR3 is CASGGYVDTEAFF. CDR3 in DNA: TGCGCCAGCGGGGGGTATGTAGACACTGAAGCTTTCTTT.